The TCR beta chain described here comes from a study of cytomegalovirus exposure and HLA in healthy donors. Germline values: CDR1 SGHRS, CDR2 YFSETQ. The V and J ends lost 3 bases and 5 bases, in that order; junction bases with no gene match: 7. This CDR3 is 15 amino acids long. 60 Vbeta and 13 Jbeta primers were used in PCR. Sequenced by immunoSEQ multiplex PCR; TCRdb stores in-frame clones only, minus some. The data contain some 170,000 clones, over 75% of them singletons. A remark on this clone: Its antigen is currently unknown.

Findings and caveats of the study: An analysis done earlier found most TCR beta V segments productive about 87% or about 30% of the time. The records held CMV serostatus as the only immune exposure information.

The sequence was collected from a man aged 40-50 years in good health and CMV-seropositive. Sequenced input: PBMCs. The chain joins TRBV5-1 to TRBJ2-5, with TRBD2 matching 10 bases. In DNA form, the CDR3 reads TGCGCCAGCAGCTCCCTAGCGGGAGCCCCTGAGACCCAGTACTTC. The encoded protein is CASSSLAGAPETQYF.